This T cell receptor beta chain originates from a study of T-cell memory formation after mild COVID-19. Study information: Among the donors, TCR clusters were largely specific to each donor. Study-wide results and limits: Clones that contracted clustered mainly in CM and EM if CD4+ and in EMRA if CD8+.

5'RACE with constant-segment primers yielded barcoded, UMI-tagged TCR alpha and TCR beta cDNA libraries. TCRdb ran MiXCR on the 5' RACE reads and lists one entry per CDR3 protein. In the table there are 350,000 to 550,000 distinct CDR3 sequences, around 17% of which are singletons. This CDR3 contains 13 residues. CDR1 is DFQATT, CDR2 SNEGSKA, per germline (reference sequence). V was trimmed by 5 bases and J by 3 bases, leaving 11 bases between them. This clonotype was counted only a few times. Its antigen is currently unknown. The specimen sequenced was PBMCs or a T cell subset sorted from them (not recorded which). The rearrangement joins TRBV20-1 to TRBJ2-1, with a tentative D call TRBD2 (7 bases). The source of this sequence is a man aged 18 to 29 who had mild COVID-19 (a few samples of this study predate the infection). Cell type and time point are not known. The chain's CDR3 is CSASGGHYNEQFF. In nucleotides, the CDR3 is TGCAGTGCTTCGGGGGGACACTACAATGAGCAGTTCTTC.